This T cell receptor beta chain emerged from a study of blood T cell repertoires in COVID-19. CDR3 length: 12 residues. J lost 2 bases, V lost 8 bases, and 3 bases had no gene match. Only in-frame clones appear in the TCRdb table, and some are missing; sequencing was by immunoSEQ multiplex PCR. Among about 87,000 clones listed, less than 80% were seen once. Sequencing was performed on peripheral blood. The chain carries TRBV12-3 or TRBV12-4 and TRBJ2-7, with 7 bases that match TRBD1. This sequence originates from a woman aged 45-65 years with acute or convalescent COVID-19. The CDR3 DNA is TGTGCCAGCCGACAGGGTGCCTACGAGCAGTACTTC. Its translation: CASRQGAYEQYF.